This T cell receptor beta chain was sequenced during a study of cytomegalovirus exposure and HLA in healthy donors. Study results and limitations: Rare TCR sequences predominated, though certain public TCRs were found in many donors.

The CDR3 is made up of 13 amino acids. Germline assignment: CDR1 GTSNPN and CDR2 SVGIG (reference sequence). The V end was cut by 0 bases, the J end by 3 bases, with 8 bases between. A note on this clone: Antigen unknown.

Method: immunoSEQ multiplex PCR; TCRdb's copy keeps in-frame clones and lacks some. The sample has under 150,000 clones, roughly 86% seen once. The TCR comes from a man younger than 35 in good health and CMV-seropositive. This chain connects TRBV30 to TRBJ1-2; no definite D call. Sequenced input: PBMCs. The CDR3 DNA sequence: TGTGCCTGGAGTGTATCCTCCGACTATGGCTACACCTTC. This gives the protein CAWSVSSDYGYTF. The full variable domain, completed using reference TRBV30 and TRBJ1-2, is SQTIHQWPATLVQPVGSPLSLECTVEGTSNPNLYWYRQAAGRGLQLLFYSVGIGQISSEVPQNLSASRPQDRQFILSSKKLLLSDSGFYLCAWSVSSDYGYTFGSGTRLTVV.